This TCR beta chain was captured by sequencing in a study of T cells in Graves' hyperthyroidism and ophthalmopathy. About the research overall: Before treatment of any kind, peripheral blood was taken at initial diagnosis.

Overall study results and limits: Most clonotypes expanded in thyroid above 0.001 were likewise present in blood.

The CDR3 regions of TCR beta were amplified from RNA transcripts. HTBI primers were used for first-round RT-PCR of the TCR CDR3. TCRdb analysed the multiplex PCR reads with MiXCR anew, one entry per CDR3 protein. The repertoire holds 650,000 to 750,000 distinct CDR3 sequences, around 15% seen once, with about 9.4% in the top ten. Each diagnosis drew on symptoms, thyroxine, TRAb, thyroid ultrasound and orbital computed tomography findings. PBMCs stemmed from around 9.3 ml fresh peripheral blood. Germline V gene data show CDR1 as SGHAT and CDR2 as FQNNGV. The CDR3 consists of 14 residues. V lost 1 base and J 8 bases, leaving 12 bases between the germline ends. In this sample, this clonotype turned up many times. Its antigen is unknown.

Sequencing was done on a sample of blood. The J gene is TRBJ2-1, the V gene TRBV11-2; no clear D. This receptor was taken from a woman younger than 30 with Graves' hyperthyroidism. The CDR3 reads CASSLGERVYEQFF. In nucleotides, the CDR3 is TGTGCCAGCAGCTTAGGCGAACGAGTCTATGAGCAGTTCTTC.